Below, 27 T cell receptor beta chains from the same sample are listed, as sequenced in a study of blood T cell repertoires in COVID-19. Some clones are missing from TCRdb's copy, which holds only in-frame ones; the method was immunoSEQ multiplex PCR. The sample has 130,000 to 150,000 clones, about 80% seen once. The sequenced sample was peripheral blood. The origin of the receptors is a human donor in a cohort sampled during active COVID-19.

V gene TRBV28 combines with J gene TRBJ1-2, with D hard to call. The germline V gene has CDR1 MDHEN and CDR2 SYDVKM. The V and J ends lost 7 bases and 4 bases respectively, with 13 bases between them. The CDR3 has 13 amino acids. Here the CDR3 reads CASKKSGTYGYTF. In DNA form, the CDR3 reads TGTGCCAGCAAAAAGTCGGGAACCTATGGCTACACCTTC.

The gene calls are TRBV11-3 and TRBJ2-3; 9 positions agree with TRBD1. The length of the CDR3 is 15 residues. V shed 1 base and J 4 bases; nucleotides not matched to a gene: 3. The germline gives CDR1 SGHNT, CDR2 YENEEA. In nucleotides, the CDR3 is TGTGCCAGCAGCTTAGGGACAGGGGTTTCAGATACGCAGTATTTT. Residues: CASSLGTGVSDTQYF.

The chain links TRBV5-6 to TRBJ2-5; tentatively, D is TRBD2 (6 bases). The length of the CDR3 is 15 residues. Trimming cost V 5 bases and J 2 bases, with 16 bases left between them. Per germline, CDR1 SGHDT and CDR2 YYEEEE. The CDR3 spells CASRAAGTPQETQYF. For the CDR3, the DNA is TGTGCCAGCAGGGCTGCCGGGACTCCTCAAGAGACCCAGTACTTC.

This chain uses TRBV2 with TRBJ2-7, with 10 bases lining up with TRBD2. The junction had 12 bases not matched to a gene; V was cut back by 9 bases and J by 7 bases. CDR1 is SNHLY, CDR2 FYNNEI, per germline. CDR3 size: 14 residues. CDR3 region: CASKGTSGIGEQYV. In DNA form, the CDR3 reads TGTGCCAGTAAGGGCACTAGCGGGATTGGGGAGCAGTACGTC.

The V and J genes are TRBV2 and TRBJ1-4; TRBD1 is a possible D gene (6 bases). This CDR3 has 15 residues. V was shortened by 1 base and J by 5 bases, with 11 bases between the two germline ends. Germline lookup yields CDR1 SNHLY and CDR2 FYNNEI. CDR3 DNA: TGTGCCAGCAGTGAAGAACAGGGTTCAAATGAAAAACTGTTTTTT. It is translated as CASSEEQGSNEKLFF. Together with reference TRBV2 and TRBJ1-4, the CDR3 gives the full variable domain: EPEVTQTPSHQVTQMGQEVILRCVPISNHLYFYWYRQILGQKVEFLVSFYNNEISEKSEIFDDQFSVERPDGSNFTLKIRSTKLEDSAMYFCASSEEQGSNEKLFFGSGTQLSVL.

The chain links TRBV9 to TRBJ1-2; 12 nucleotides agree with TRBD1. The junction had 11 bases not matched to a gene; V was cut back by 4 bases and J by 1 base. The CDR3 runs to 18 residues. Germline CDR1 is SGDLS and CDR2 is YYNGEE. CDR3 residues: CASSTGTGGFLGNYGYTF. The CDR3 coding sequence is TGTGCCAGCAGCACCGGGACAGGGGGCTTTCTGGGTAACTATGGCTACACCTTC.

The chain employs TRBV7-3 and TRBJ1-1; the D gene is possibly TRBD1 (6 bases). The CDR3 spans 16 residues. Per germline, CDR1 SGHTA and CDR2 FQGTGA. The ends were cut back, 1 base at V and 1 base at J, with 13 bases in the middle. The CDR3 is CASSLKAGAGNTEAFF. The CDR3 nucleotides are TGTGCCAGCAGCTTAAAGGCGGGGGCGGGGAACACTGAAGCTTTCTTT.

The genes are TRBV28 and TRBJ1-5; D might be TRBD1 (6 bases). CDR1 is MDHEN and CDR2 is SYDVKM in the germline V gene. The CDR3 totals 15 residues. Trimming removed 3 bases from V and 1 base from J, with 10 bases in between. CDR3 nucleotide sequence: TGTGCCAGCAGTTTCGCAGGGGTGAGCAATCAGCCCCAGCATTTT. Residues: CASSFAGVSNQPQHF.

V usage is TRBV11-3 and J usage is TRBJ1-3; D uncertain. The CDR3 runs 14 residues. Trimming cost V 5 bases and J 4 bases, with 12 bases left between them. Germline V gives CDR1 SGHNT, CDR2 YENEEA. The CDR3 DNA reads TGTGCCAGCAGCCCAAGCCGCTCGGGAAACACCATATATTTT. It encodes CASSPSRSGNTIYF.

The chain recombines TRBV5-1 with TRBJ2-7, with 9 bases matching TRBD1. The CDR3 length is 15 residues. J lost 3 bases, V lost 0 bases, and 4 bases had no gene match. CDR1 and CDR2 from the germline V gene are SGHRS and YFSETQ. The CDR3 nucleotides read TGCGCCAGCAGCTTGGATTCGGACAGGGGCTACGAGCAGTACTTC. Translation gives CASSLDSDRGYEQYF.

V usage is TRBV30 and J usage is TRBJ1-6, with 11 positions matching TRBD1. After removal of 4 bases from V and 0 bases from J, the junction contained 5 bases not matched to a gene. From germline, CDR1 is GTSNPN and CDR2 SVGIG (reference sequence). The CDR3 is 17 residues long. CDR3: CAWNRDRGFSYNSPLHF. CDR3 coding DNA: TGTGCCTGGAACCGGGACAGGGGGTTCTCCTATAATTCACCCCTCCACTTT.

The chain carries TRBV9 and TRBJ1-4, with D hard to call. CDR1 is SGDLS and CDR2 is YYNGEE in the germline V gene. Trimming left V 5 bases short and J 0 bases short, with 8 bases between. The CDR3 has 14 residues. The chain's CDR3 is CASSISSTNEKLFF. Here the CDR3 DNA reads TGTGCCAGCAGTATATCCTCAACTAATGAAAAACTGTTTTTT.

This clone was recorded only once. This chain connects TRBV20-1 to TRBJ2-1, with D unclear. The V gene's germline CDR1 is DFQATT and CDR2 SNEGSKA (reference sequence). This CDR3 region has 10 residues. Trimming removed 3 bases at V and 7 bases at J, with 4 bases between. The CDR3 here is CSARENEQFF. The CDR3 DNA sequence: TGCAGTGCTAGGGAGAATGAGCAGTTCTTC.

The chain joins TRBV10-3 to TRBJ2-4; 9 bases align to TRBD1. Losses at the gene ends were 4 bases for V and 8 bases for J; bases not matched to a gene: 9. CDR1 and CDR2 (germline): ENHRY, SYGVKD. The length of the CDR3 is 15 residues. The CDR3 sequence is CAISGGDRVGHIQYF. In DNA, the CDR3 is TGTGCCATCAGTGGCGGGGACAGGGTTGGTCACATTCAGTACTTC.

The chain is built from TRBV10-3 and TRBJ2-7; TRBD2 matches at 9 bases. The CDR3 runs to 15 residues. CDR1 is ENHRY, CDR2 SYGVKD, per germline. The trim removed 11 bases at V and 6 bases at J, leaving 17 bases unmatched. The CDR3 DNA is TGTGCCTCCACGGAAAGGGCTAGCGGGGAGAGCGAGCAGTACGTC. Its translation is CASTERASGESEQYV.

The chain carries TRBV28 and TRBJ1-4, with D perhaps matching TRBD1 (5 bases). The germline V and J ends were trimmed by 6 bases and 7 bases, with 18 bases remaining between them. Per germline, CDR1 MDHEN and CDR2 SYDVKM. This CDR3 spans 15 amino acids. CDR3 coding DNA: TGTGCCAGCAGATCCGGCAAGTTGGGGCGTGAAAAACTGTTTTTT. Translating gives CASRSGKLGREKLFF.

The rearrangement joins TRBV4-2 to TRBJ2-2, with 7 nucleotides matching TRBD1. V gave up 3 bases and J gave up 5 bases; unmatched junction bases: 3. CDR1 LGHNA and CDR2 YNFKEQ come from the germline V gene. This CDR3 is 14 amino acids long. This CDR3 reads CASSQDRITGELFF. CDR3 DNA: TGTGCCAGCAGCCAGGACAGGATAACCGGGGAGCTGTTTTTT.

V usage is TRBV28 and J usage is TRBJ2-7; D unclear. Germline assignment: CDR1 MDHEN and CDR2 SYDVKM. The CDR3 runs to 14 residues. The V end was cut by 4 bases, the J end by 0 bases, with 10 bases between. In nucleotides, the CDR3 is TGTGCCAGCAGTTCCCGACTCTTCTCCTACGAGCAGTACGTC. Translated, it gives CASSSRLFSYEQYV.

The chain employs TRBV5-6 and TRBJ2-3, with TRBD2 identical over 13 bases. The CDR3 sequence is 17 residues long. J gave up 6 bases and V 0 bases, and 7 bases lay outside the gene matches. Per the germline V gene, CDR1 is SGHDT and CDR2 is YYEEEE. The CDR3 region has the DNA TGTGCCAGCAGCTTGGGGAGACTAGCGGGAGGTGTGGATACGCAGTATTTT. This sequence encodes CASSLGRLAGGVDTQYF.

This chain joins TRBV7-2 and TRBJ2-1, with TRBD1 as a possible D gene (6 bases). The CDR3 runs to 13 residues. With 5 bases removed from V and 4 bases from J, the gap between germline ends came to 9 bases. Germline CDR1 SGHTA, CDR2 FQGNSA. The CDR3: CASSTGSYNEQFF. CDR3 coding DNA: TGTGCCAGCAGCACAGGGTCGTACAATGAGCAGTTCTTC.

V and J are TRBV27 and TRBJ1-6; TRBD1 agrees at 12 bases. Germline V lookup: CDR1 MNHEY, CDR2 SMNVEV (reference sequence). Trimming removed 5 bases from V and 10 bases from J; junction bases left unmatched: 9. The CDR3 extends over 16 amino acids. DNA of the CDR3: TGTGCCAGCAGTGCCCCGGGACAGGGGGCGCGGTCACCCCTCCACTTT. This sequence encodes CASSAPGQGARSPLHF.

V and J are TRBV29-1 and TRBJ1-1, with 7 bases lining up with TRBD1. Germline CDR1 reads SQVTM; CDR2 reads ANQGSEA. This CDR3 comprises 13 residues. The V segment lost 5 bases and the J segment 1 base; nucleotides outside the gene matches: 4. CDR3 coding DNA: TGCAGCGTTAGGGGACAGCCGAACACTGAAGCTTTCTTT. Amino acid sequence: CSVRGQPNTEAFF.

The CDR3 loop reads CASSYSGDRVEKLFF. The CDR3, as DNA: TGTGCCAGCAGTTACTCGGGGGACAGGGTTGAAAAACTGTTTTTT. This chain uses TRBV6-5 with TRBJ1-4; TRBD1 aligns across 9 bases. Per the germline V gene, CDR1 is MNHEY and CDR2 is SVGAGI. Trimming removed 0 bases from V and 7 bases from J; junction bases left unmatched: 3. CDR3 length equals 15 residues.

CDR3 sequence (DNA): TGTGCCAGCAGCTTGGGGGTGCGGGGGTCGAGCTCCTACGAGCAGTACTTC. It encodes CASSLGVRGSSSYEQYF. V gene TRBV5-5 combines with J gene TRBJ2-7, with 7 bases identical to TRBD2. Germline CDR1 reads SGHKS; CDR2 reads YYEKEE (reference sequence). The CDR3 totals 17 residues. The V and J ends lost 0 bases and 0 bases, in that order; junction bases with no gene match: 9.

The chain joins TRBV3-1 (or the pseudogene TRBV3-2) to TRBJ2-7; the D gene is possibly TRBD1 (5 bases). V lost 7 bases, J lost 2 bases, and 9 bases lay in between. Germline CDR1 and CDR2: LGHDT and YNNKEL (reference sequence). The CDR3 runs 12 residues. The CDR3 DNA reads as TGTGCCAGCACCGGACAAACCTACGAGCAGTACTTC. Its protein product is CASTGQTYEQYF.

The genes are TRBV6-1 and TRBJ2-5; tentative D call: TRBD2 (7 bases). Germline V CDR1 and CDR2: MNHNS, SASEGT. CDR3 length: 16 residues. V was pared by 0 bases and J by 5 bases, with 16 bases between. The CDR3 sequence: CASSEAGGRNVETQYF. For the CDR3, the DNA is TGTGCCAGCAGTGAAGCGGGGGGGCGAAACGTGGAGACCCAGTACTTC.

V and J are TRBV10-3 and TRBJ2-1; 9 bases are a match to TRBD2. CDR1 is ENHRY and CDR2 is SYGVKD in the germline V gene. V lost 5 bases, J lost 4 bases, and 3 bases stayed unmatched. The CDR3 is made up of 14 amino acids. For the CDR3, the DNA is TGTGCCATCAGTTCTAGCGGGAATTACAATGAGCAGTTCTTC. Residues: CAISSSGNYNEQFF.